This T cell receptor beta chain derives from a study of PD-L1 blockade in urothelial cancer. Study details: The patients' atezolizumab therapy, 1,200 mg intravenously every 3 weeks, started in about 2014. Samples came from 3 weeks, at the second dose, and 6 weeks into treatment.

Locally advanced or metastatic urothelial carcinoma was present in patients. Sample numbers ranged from 1 to 8 per patient, encompassing pretreatment and on-treatment collections. CDR3 length: 14 residues. V was pared by 4 bases and J by 4 bases, with 3 bases of the junction left unmatched. Germline-derived CDR1 and CDR2 are SGHDT and YYEEEE. Here immunoSEQ multiplex PCR was the method, and the copy in TCRdb shows in-frame clones only, minus some. In the table there are fewer than 35,000 clones, 80% to 90% of which are singletons. Sequences were derived from PBMCs, sampled around atezolizumab (anti-PD-L1) treatment. The V and J genes are TRBV5-6 and TRBJ2-1; 9 nucleotides match TRBD2. This receptor was obtained from a man in his forties or fifties with urothelial cancer. The CDR3 loop reads CASSPGLAYNEQFF. The CDR3 DNA sequence: TGTGCCAGCAGCCCGGGACTAGCTTACAATGAGCAGTTCTTC.